The present T cell receptor beta chain was sequenced within a study of shared clonotypes between healthy human individuals. As concerns this clone: What it binds is unknown.

Assay used: immunoSEQ multiplex PCR; TCRdb lists only in-frame clones, some missing. The sample lists under 600,000 clones; 98% were seen once. The CDR3 runs to 14 residues. CDR1 and CDR2 (germline): MNHEY, SMNVEV (reference sequence). Between the trimmed V and J ends, which lost 1 base and 3 bases, there was a span of 7 bases. Naive CD8 isolation took CD45RO-negative cells positively selected for CCR7 and excluded terminally differentiated effector memory CD45RA+ cells. Overall study results and limits: Lower generation probabilities were found for non-shared clonotypes than for those shared by all four donors.

The source of this sequence is a man in his thirties or forties in good health. The genes are TRBV27 and TRBJ1-5; D unclear. The sequenced sample consisted of naive CD8+ T cells sorted from blood. The CDR3 nucleotides are TGTGCCAGCAGTTTATTTGCCTACAATCAGCCCCAGCATTTT. This translates into CASSLFAYNQPQHF.